This TCR beta chain appears in the sequencing data of a study of cytomegalovirus exposure and HLA in healthy donors. Study observations and caveats: Among the sequence variants, a highly shared cluster was likely an artifact of sequencing.

The PCR was carried out with 60 Vbeta primers and 13 Jbeta primers. Method: immunoSEQ multiplex PCR; TCRdb's copy keeps in-frame clones and lacks some. The sample lists about 140,000 clones, 82% occurring once. Germline-derived CDR1 and CDR2 are SGHAT and FQNNGV. V trimming: 6 bases; J trimming: 1 base; junction bases outside the gene matches: 13. This CDR3 comprises 19 residues. Remarks on this clone: Its antigen is unknown.

The sequencing input was PBMCs. This TCR came from a male donor in good health and CMV-seronegative. The gene calls are TRBV11-2 and TRBJ2-1; 12 nucleotides align to TRBD2. The CDR3 sequence: CASRELAGGGSGSYNEQFF. The CDR3 DNA reads as TGTGCCAGCAGGGAGCTAGCGGGAGGGGGTTCAGGGTCCTACAATGAGCAGTTCTTC.